The 16 T cell receptor beta chains given below trace back to one sample, sequenced in a study of shared clonotypes between healthy human individuals. The protocol was immunoSEQ multiplex PCR, while the TCRdb copy is restricted to in-frame clones and leaves out a portion. The table includes hundreds of thousands of clones, 77% detected once. The sequenced sample consisted of PBMCs. The receptor source for this set is a woman aged 40 to 49 in good health. Some clones in this sample may be carry-over from other donors' samples.

The sample holds a few counts of this clone. This sample also contains other DNA sequences that code for the same CDR3. J is TRBJ1-5 and V is TRBV10-3, with D possibly matching TRBD1 (6 bases). The V gene lost 0 bases and the J gene lost 7 bases, with 7 bases spanning the gap. The length of the CDR3 is 13 residues. Germline loops: CDR1 ENHRY, CDR2 SYGVKD. The CDR3 sequence: CAISESGGQPQHF. The CDR3 nucleotides read TGTGCCATCAGTGAGTCTGGGGGCCAGCCCCAGCATTTT.

A remark on this clone: One base separates it from a far larger clone, so it is likely a read error. This CDR3 is missing its conserved last phenylalanine or tryptophan, likely due to a read error. The J gene is TRBJ2-7, the V gene TRBV15; 7 bases align to TRBD2. The length of the CDR3 is 15 residues. V lost 0 bases and J lost 0; bases outside the gene matches: 2. Looked up from germline, CDR1 is LNHNV and CDR2 is YYDKDF (reference sequence). The CDR3 spells CATSREGGSSYEQYC. CDR3 nucleotide sequence: TGTGCCACCAGCAGAGAGGGAGGGAGCTCCTACGAGCAGTACTGC.

The chain couples TRBV6-1 to TRBJ2-2; D uncertain. The CDR3 has 14 residues. Trimming shortened V by 2 bases and J by 1 base, and 5 bases separated the two germline ends. Germline V lookup: CDR1 MNHNS, CDR2 SASEGT. The CDR3 is CASSEIGNTGELFF. Here the CDR3 DNA reads TGTGCCAGCAGTGAAATCGGGAACACCGGGGAGCTGTTTTTT.

The chain joins TRBV9 to TRBJ2-2, with 9 bases aligning to TRBD2. The junction had 8 bases not matched to a gene; V was cut back by 4 bases and J by 4 bases. The CDR3 loop spans 16 amino acids. Per the germline V gene, CDR1 is SGDLS and CDR2 is YYNGEE. CDR3 region: CASSPPRGGSTGELFF. The CDR3 coding sequence is TGTGCCAGCAGCCCCCCGCGGGGGGGGAGCACCGGGGAGCTGTTTTTT.

Points on this clone: One base separates it from a far larger clone, so it is likely a read error. The V call is TRBV30, the J call TRBJ2-5; D unclear. Germline CDR1 reads GTSNPN; CDR2 reads SVGIG (reference sequence). Deletions cut 1 base from V and 1 base from J, with 7 bases between. CDR3 size: 13 residues. The CDR3 DNA follows: TGTGCCTGGAGTGGAGGTAGCCAAGAGACCCAGTACTTC. The encoded protein is CAWSGGSQETQYF.

The chain carries TRBV5-4 and TRBJ2-5; D possibly corresponds to TRBD1 (6 bases). The germline V and J ends were trimmed by 3 bases and 4 bases, with 16 bases remaining between them. Looked up from germline, CDR1 is SGHNT and CDR2 is YYREEE (reference sequence). The CDR3 is 15 residues long. In DNA form, the CDR3 reads TGTGCCAGCAGCTCCGACCCTCTAGGGGGAGAGACCCAGTACTTC. This gives the protein CASSSDPLGGETQYF.

This clone was observed a few times. The chain has TRBV30 and TRBJ1-5; D unresolved. This CDR3 has 12 amino acids. V gave up 5 bases and J gave up 3 bases, with 8 bases separating them. Germline V gene data show CDR1 as GTSNPN and CDR2 as SVGIG (reference sequence). CDR3 sequence reads: CAWGRINQPQHF. The DNA of the CDR3 is TGTGCCTGGGGACGGATCAATCAGCCCCAGCATTTT.

This chain connects TRBV28 to TRBJ2-7; D uncertain. Germline V gives CDR1 MDHEN, CDR2 SYDVKM. Trimming cost V 0 bases and J 7 bases, with 10 bases left between them. The CDR3 totals 13 residues. The CDR3 loop is CASSLWRKREQYF. The CDR3 region has the DNA TGTGCCAGCAGTTTATGGCGGAAACGAGAGCAGTACTTC.

The V call is TRBV28, the J call TRBJ2-3; no clear D. Germline assignment: CDR1 MDHEN and CDR2 SYDVKM. The V and J ends lost 3 bases and 1 base respectively, with 5 bases between them. The CDR3 spans 13 residues. Here the CDR3 reads CASSFLGTDTQYF. The CDR3 region has the DNA TGTGCCAGCAGTTTCCTGGGCACAGATACGCAGTATTTT.

On this clone: A far more abundant clone sits one base away, making this likely a read error. The same CDR3 is also encoded by other DNA sequences in this sample. The chain recombines TRBV15 with TRBJ1-4; D unclear. The CDR3 is made up of 16 amino acids. V gave up 3 bases and J gave up 0 bases, with 11 bases separating them. Germline V gives CDR1 LNHNV, CDR2 YYDKDF (reference sequence). Written as DNA, the CDR3 is TGTGCCACCAGCAGGGGTGAAACTGCAACTAATGAAAAACTGTTTTTT. Its protein product is CATSRGETATNEKLFF.

As to this clone: A much larger clone differs by one base, so this may be a read error. The sample carries other DNA sequences with the same CDR3. The chain links TRBV7-8 to TRBJ1-5, with TRBD1 matching over 7 bases. The length of the CDR3 is 15 residues. Germline-derived CDR1 and CDR2 are SGHVS and FQNEAQ. CDR3 region: CASSLDGQANQPQHF. DNA for the CDR3: TGTGCCAGCAGCTTAGACGGACAGGCCAATCAGCCCCAGCACTTT.

CDR3 in DNA: TGCAGCGTCGCGGGCAGCGGAGACACTGAAGCTTTCTTT. Its translation is CSVAGSGDTEAFF. The V call is TRBV29-1, the J call TRBJ1-1; D not certain. V lost 6 bases to trimming and J lost 3 bases, with 14 bases between them. Germline assignment: CDR1 SQVTM and CDR2 ANQGSEA. CDR3 size: 13 residues.

This clone was detected once. The CDR3 nucleotides are TGTGCCAGCTCACCACCTTGGCGTAACGAGCAGTACTTC. Its translation: CASSPPWRNEQYF. The gene calls are TRBV18 and TRBJ2-7; D remains ambiguous. The germline gives CDR1 KGHSH, CDR2 LQKENI. V lost 0 bases to trimming and J lost 5 bases, with 8 bases between them. CDR3 length equals 13 residues.

In this sample, this clone turned up many times. Distinct nucleotide sequences in the sample also encode this CDR3. V is TRBV2 and J is TRBJ1-5; possibly TRBD1 for D (5 bases). Germline CDR1 is SNHLY and CDR2 is FYNNEI. This CDR3 is built from 15 residues. V gave up 6 bases and J gave up 0 bases, with 12 bases separating them. The CDR3 nucleotides are TGTGCCAGCAGGCCAGGGACTGCTAGCAATCAGCCCCAGCATTTT. Encoded protein: CASRPGTASNQPQHF. The full variable domain, its missing parts supplied by reference TRBV2 and TRBJ1-5, is EPEVTQTPSHQVTQMGQEVILRCVPISNHLYFYWYRQILGQKVEFLVSFYNNEISEKSEIFDDQFSVERPDGSNFTLKIRSTKLEDSAMYFCASRPGTASNQPQHFGDGTRLSIL.

In regard to this clone: This specimen includes other DNA sequences encoding the same CDR3. V and J are TRBV28 and TRBJ1-4, with D tentatively TRBD1 (6 bases). V was trimmed by 3 bases and J by 5 bases, leaving 10 bases between them. CDR1 MDHEN and CDR2 SYDVKM come from the germline V gene. CDR3 length: 14 residues. The CDR3 DNA reads TGTGCCAGCAGTTTCAGGGGCGCGAATGAAAAACTGTTTTTT. Its protein product is CASSFRGANEKLFF. Variable domain in full (rest from reference TRBV28 and TRBJ1-4): DVKVTQSSRYLVKRTGEKVFLECVQDMDHENMFWYRQDPGLGLRLIYFSYDVKMKEKGDIPEGYSVSREKKERFSLILESASTNQTSMYLCASSFRGANEKLFFGSGTQLSVL.

The CDR3 DNA is TGTGCCATCAGGGGAGGGGGTACTGGAAACACCATATATTTT. Translated, it gives CAIRGGGTGNTIYF. The chain is built from TRBV10-3 and TRBJ1-3, with a weak D call TRBD1 (6 bases). Per the germline V gene, CDR1 is ENHRY and CDR2 is SYGVKD. The CDR3 has 14 residues. The germline V and J ends were trimmed by 6 bases and 2 bases, with 11 bases remaining between them.